This T cell receptor beta chain was identified in a study of cytomegalovirus exposure and HLA in healthy donors. Study conclusions and caveats: Earlier results showed most TCR beta V segments being productive about 87% or about 30% of the time. Another analysis was done later, and it associated 16,951 TCR beta sequences with HLA alleles at 0.05 false discovery rate. V segments that were indistinguishable, TRBV6-2 and TRBV6-3 among them, were omitted from analysis. Roughly even sequencing depth across donors was the assumption behind the presence/absence analyses.

Note on this clone: Its target is unknown.

The primer mix had 60 Vbeta and 13 Jbeta primers. Assay used: immunoSEQ multiplex PCR; TCRdb lists only in-frame clones, some missing. The profile shows over 130,000 clones, 70% to 80% of them singletons. Trimming removed 7 bases at V and 0 bases at J, with 14 bases between. CDR3 length: 14 amino acids. CDR1 is SGHRS, CDR2 YFSETQ, per germline. The chain couples TRBV5-1 to TRBJ2-7; D possibly corresponds to TRBD2 (5 bases). The specimen sequenced was PBMCs. The TCR was taken from a middle-aged man in good health and CMV-seropositive. CDR3 region: CASLAGLNSYEQYF. Here the CDR3 DNA reads TGCGCCAGCCTTGCCGGACTGAACTCCTACGAGCAGTACTTC.